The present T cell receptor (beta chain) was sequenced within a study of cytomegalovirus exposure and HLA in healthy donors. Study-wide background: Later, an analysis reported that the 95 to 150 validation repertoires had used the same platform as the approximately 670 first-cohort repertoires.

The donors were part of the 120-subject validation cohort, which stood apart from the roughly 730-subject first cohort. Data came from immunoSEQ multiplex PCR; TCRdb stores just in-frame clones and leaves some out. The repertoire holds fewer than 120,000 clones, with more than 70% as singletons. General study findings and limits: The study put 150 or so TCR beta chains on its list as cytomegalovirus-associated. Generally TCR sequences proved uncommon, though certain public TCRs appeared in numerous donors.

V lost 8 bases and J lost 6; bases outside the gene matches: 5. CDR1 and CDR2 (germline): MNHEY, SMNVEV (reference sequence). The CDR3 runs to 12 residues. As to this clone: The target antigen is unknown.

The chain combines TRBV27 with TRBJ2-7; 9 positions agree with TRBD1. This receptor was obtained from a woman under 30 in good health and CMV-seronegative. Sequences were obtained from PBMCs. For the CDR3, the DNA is TGTGCCAGCGGGGGGACAGGGTTCGAGCAGTACTTC. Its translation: CASGGTGFEQYF.